This is a list of T cell receptor beta chains from one sample in a study of T cells in Graves' hyperthyroidism and ophthalmopathy. TCRdb re-analysed the multiplex PCR reads in MiXCR, keeping a single row per CDR3 protein. Of more than 300,000 distinct CDR3 sequences in the sample, less than 20% were seen once. The sample consisted of blood. The origin of the receptors is a young man with Graves' ophthalmopathy. The CDR3 runs from the conserved cysteine through the conserved F or W.

TRBV12-3/TRBV12-4	TRBJ2-7	CASSTPTGTNSYEQYF
TRBV5-1	TRBJ2-5	CASKPGLAETQYF
TRBV12-3/TRBV12-4	TRBJ2-2	CASSFLDFLNTGELFF
TRBV9	TRBJ1-2	CASSVSTGGFIDYGYTF
TRBV27	TRBJ1-4	CASGFAGSLNEKLFF
TRBV11-2	TRBJ2-3	CASSQPSGDSDTQYF
TRBV6-1	TRBJ1-2	CASSERGLYGYTF
TRBV6-1	TRBJ1-1	CASSLKVGTEAFF
TRBV4-1	TRBJ1-1	CASSPQGRWSEAFF
TRBV19	TRBJ2-4	CASHPPGLAGGLAKNIQYF
TRBV7-3	TRBJ2-1	CASSPSSGTDSYNEQFF
TRBV5-1	TRBJ1-1	CASRAGNTEAFF
TRBV27	TRBJ2-4	CASSLRGGEGKNIQYF
TRBV9	TRBJ2-3	CASSPHPLAGTDTQYF
TRBV5-1	TRBJ1-2	CASTDGLPNGYTF
TRBV19	TRBJ2-3	CASNGKESTDTQYF
TRBV7-3	TRBJ2-7	CASRLAIGYEQYF
TRBV27	TRBJ2-1	CASRPLSGAYNEQSF
TRBV13	TRBJ2-3	CASASGGTDTQYF
TRBV3-1	TRBJ1-4	CASSPSYVREKLFF
TRBV5-6	TRBJ1-1	CASSLMLNTEAFF
TRBV27	TRBJ2-3	CASWRAGARTDTQYF
TRBV5-1	TRBJ2-7	CASSLEGTGNYEQYF
TRBV24-1	TRBJ2-1	CATSDSGLAAYEQFF
TRBV20-1	TRBJ1-2	CSARLSGTEGYTF
TRBV9	TRBJ2-1	CASNNRFSYNEQFF
TRBV5-4	TRBJ1-1	CASSSPTGRAEAFF
TRBV5-6	TRBJ2-7	CASSLGQLTYEQYF
TRBV28	TRBJ1-2	CATLGLGGGYTF
TRBV29-1	TRBJ2-2	CSVGGAGNTGELFF
TRBV13	TRBJ1-1	CASSSSGTGDDEAFF
TRBV6-2/TRBV6-3	TRBJ1-3	CASSLIAGDTIYF
TRBV6-1	TRBJ2-2	CASRSTLNTGELFF
TRBV25-1	TRBJ2-3	CASSGDTSTDTQYF
TRBV6-1	TRBJ2-3	CASSPGGHLTDTQYF
TRBV12-3/TRBV12-4	TRBJ1-5	CASSLGAGDQPQHF
TRBV6-6	TRBJ1-1	CASSYSWTGGTEAFF
TRBV5-1	TRBJ2-3	CASSLNGRGDTDTQYF
TRBV18	TRBJ2-7	CASAEQAPYEQYF
TRBV2	TRBJ2-3	CASSRPGTGFKDTQYF
TRBV4-1	TRBJ2-4	CASSQAGQGLAKNIQYF
TRBV27	TRBJ2-7	CASAQGGPYEQYF
TRBV6-1	TRBJ2-7	CTSSPKQGSHFEQYF
TRBV29-1	TRBJ1-2	CSGSDRGHYGYTF
TRBV5-6	TRBJ1-1	CASSLEQGLTEAFF
TRBV5-4	TRBJ2-1	CASSQASSNEQFF
TRBV2	TRBJ2-1	CASSDPDRGTYNEQFF
TRBV7-3	TRBJ2-1	CASSPSGTSGVFNEQFF
TRBV12-3/TRBV12-4	TRBJ2-5	CASLPGGGIQETQYF
TRBV19	TRBJ1-1	CASTGGRITEAFF
TRBV7-9	TRBJ1-3	CASSPWAGAGNTIYF
TRBV19	TRBJ2-5	CAVRGRTQETQYF
TRBV2	TRBJ2-3	CASSTGLAGNTDTQYF